This T cell receptor beta chain stems from a study of T-cell memory formation after mild COVID-19. For the study at large: TCR clusters largely stayed donor specific. Broader study findings: Day 15 to 85 contracting clones showed balanced CD4/CD8; later expanders leaned CD4+. Nothing confirmed that second-wave clones peaking on day 37 were specific for SARS-CoV-2.

TCRdb independently ran MiXCR on the 5' RACE reads; one entry per CDR3 protein. The sample contains 550,000 to 650,000 distinct CDR3 sequences, 17% of which appear only once. With respect to this clonotype: What it recognizes is unknown.

CDR3 length: 16 residues. Trimming shortened V by 1 base and J by 9 bases, and 16 bases separated the two germline ends. The germline gives CDR1 SGHVS, CDR2 FQNEAQ. The chain combines TRBV7-8 with TRBJ1-6; no reliable D call. The specimen sequenced was PBMCs or a T cell subset sorted from them (not recorded which). The sequence derives from an adult woman who had mild COVID-19 (a few samples of this study predate the infection). Cell type and time point are not known. The CDR3 spells CASSLEIWGLISPLHF. Here the CDR3 DNA reads TGTGCCAGCAGCTTAGAAATTTGGGGTTTGATTTCACCCCTCCACTTT.